This note documents a single TCR beta chain sequence. This may come from a read error, since a much larger clone is one base off. V dropped 7 bases and J dropped 12 bases, with 22 bases sitting between them. Germline-derived CDR1 and CDR2 are SQVTM and ANQGSEA. The CDR3 has 13 residues. The data belong to a study of blood T cells in healthy people across ages. The second PCR ran about 6 to 12 cycles with a sample-barcoded 5' primer and J-beta primers. Tags on each cDNA molecule came from a template-switch adaptor with 12 random nucleotides. TCRdb re-called the 5' RACE reads through MiXCR, storing one row per CDR3 protein. The sample records 700,000 to 800,000 distinct CDR3 sequences, roughly 43% being singletons.

Sample: blood. This chain connects TRBV29-1 to TRBJ2-1, with D possibly being TRBD2 (6 bases). This sequence was found in a woman aged 60 to 75 in good health. In nucleotides, the CDR3 is TGCAGCGGACGGCGACCCGGGGGAAGTGGGCAGTTCTTC. Its protein product is CSGRRPGGSGQFF.